The present T cell receptor (beta chain) was sequenced within a study of blood T cell repertoires in COVID-19. Study in general: Some COVID-19 samples were acute and others convalescent; all came from the United States, Italy and Spain. T cells, B-cell-depleted T cells, or PBMCs supplied cDNA or gDNA.

CDR3 length equals 16 residues. V trimming: 1 base; J trimming: 1 base; junction bases outside the gene matches: 5. CDR1 is SGHTA and CDR2 is FQGNSA in the germline V gene. In the authors' methods: Nucleated cell number was recorded as an estimate derived from reference gene primer amplification. Profiled with immunoSEQ multiplex PCR; TCRdb holds only in-frame clones, not every one. Clone size and V and J calls were adopted from that table, with D and trimming inferred from the DNA. The table shows under 200,000 clones, with around 87% occurring only once. The receptor was isolated from a man aged 35 to 55 with active or convalescent COVID-19. The V call is TRBV7-2, the J call TRBJ2-3; 7 bases align to TRBD2. The sequencing input was peripheral blood. As DNA, the CDR3 is TGTGCCAGCAGCTTAGGTTTCCTAGCGGGCACAGATACGCAGTATTTT. It specifies CASSLGFLAGTDTQYF.